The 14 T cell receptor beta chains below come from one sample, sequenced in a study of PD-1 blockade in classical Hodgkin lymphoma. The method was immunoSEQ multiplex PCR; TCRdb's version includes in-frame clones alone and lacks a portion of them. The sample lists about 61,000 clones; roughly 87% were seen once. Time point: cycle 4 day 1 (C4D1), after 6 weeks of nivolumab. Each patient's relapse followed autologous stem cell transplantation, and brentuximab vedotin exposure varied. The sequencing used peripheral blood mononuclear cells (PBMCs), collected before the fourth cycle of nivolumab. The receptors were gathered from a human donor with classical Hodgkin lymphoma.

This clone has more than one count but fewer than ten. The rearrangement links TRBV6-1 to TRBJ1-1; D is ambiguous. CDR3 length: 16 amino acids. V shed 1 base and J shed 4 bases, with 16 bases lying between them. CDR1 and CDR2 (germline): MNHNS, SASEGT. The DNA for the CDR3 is TGTGCCAGCAGTGAAGGCGGGCCTCGGACGGGCACTGAAGCTTTCTTT. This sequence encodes CASSEGGPRTGTEAFF.

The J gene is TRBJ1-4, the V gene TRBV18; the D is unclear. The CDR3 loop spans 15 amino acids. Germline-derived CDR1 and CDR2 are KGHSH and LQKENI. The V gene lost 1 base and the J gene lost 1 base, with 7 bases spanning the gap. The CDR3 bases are TGTGCCAGCTCACCACTAGAGGGAACTAATGAAAAACTGTTTTTT. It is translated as CASSPLEGTNEKLFF.

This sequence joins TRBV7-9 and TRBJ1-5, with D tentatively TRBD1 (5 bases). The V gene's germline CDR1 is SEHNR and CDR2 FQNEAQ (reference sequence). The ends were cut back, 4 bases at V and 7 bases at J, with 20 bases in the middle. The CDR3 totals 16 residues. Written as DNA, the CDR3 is TGTGCCAGCAGCTCTAGTAGTGGGGGGTTTCGACAGCCCCAGCATTTT. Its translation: CASSSSSGGFRQPQHF.

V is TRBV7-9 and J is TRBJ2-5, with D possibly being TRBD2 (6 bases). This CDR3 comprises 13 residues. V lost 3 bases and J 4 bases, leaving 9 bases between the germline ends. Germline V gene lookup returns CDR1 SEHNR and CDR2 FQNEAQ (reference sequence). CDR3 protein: CASSFLGGETQYF. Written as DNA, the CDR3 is TGTGCCAGCAGCTTCCTCGGGGGAGAGACCCAGTACTTC. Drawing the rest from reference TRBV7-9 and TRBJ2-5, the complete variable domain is DTGVSQNPRHKITKRGQNVTFRCDPISEHNRLYWYRQTLGQGPEFLTYFQNEAQLEKSRLLSDRFSAERPKGSFSTLEIQRTEQGDSAMYLCASSFLGGETQYFGPGTRLLVL.

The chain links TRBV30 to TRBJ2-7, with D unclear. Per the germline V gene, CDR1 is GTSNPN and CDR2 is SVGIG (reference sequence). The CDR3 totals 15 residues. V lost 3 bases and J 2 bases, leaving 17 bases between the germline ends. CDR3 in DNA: TGTGCCTGGAGGCTCCTAGGATATGGAGCCTACGAGCAGTACTTC. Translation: CAWRLLGYGAYEQYF.

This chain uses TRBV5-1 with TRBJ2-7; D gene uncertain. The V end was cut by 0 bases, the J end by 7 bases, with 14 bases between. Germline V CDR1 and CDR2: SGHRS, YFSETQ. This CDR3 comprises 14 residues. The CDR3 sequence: CASSLVGPTREQYF. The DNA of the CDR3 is TGCGCCAGCAGCTTGGTAGGGCCGACCAGGGAGCAGTACTTC.

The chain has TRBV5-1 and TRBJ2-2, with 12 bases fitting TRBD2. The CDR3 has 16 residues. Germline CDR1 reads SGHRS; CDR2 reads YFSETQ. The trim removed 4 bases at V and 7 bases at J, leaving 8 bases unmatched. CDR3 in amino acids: CASSVGLAGSYGELFF. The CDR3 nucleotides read TGCGCCAGCAGCGTCGGACTAGCGGGGTCTTACGGGGAGCTGTTTTTT.

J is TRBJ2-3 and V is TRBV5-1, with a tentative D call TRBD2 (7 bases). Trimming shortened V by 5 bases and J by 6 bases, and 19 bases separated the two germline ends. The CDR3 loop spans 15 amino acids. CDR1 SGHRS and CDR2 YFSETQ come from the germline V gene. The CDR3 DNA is TGCGCCAGCAGGCAAGCTTCGGGGGGCGGGGATACGCAGTATTTT. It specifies CASRQASGGGDTQYF.

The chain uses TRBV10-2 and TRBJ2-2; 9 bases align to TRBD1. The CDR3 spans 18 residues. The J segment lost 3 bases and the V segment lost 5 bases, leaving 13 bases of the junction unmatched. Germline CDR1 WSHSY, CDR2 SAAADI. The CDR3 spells CASSHEPGTGLDTGELFF. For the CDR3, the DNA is TGCGCCAGCAGTCACGAACCCGGGACAGGGCTAGACACCGGGGAGCTGTTTTTT.

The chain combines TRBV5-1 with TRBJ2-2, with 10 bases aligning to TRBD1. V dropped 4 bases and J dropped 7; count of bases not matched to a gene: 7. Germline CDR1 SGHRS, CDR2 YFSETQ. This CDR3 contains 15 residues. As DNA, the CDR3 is TGCGCCAGCAGCGCGACAGGGGGCGCTAACGGGGAGCTGTTTTTT. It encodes CASSATGGANGELFF.

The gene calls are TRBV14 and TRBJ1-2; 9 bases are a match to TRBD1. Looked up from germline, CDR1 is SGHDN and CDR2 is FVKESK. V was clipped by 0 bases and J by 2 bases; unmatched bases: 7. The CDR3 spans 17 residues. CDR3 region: CASSQDGWTGANYGYTF. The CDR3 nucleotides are TGTGCCAGCAGCCAAGATGGATGGACAGGGGCGAACTATGGCTACACCTTC.

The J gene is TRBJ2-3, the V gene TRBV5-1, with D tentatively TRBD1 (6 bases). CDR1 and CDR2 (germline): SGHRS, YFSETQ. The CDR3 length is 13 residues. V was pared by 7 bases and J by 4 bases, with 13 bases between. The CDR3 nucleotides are TGCGCCAGCGCCCCAGGGGCCTCAGATACGCAGTATTTT. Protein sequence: CASAPGASDTQYF.

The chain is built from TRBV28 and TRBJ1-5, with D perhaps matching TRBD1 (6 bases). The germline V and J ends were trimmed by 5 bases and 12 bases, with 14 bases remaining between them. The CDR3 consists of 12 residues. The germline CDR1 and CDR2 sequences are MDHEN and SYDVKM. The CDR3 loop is CASSIQGGDQHF. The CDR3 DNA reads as TGTGCCAGCAGTATACAGGGTGGGGACCAGCATTTT.

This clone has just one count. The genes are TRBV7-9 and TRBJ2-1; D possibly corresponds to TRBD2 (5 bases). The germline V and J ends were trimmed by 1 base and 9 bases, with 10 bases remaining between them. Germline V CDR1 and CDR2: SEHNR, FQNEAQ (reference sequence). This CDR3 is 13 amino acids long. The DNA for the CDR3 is TGTGCCAGCAGCTTAGGCGCGGGTGTTGAGCAGTTCTTC. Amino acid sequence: CASSLGAGVEQFF.